A single sample gave rise to the 6 T cell receptor beta chains below, sequenced in a study of shared clonotypes between healthy human individuals. TCRdb keeps only in-frame clones here, not all; method: immunoSEQ multiplex PCR. The table includes roughly 1,500,000 clones, 95% to 99% detected once. The specimen sequenced was naive CD4+ T cells sorted from blood. Documented subset: CD45RA+ positively selected. The receptors here all came from a man aged 30-40 years in good health.

The CDR3 loop is CASSMQGAKNIQYF. The DNA for the CDR3 is TGTGCCAGTAGTATGCAGGGGGCAAAAAACATTCAGTACTTC. The chain employs TRBV19 and TRBJ2-4, with TRBD1 identical over 8 bases. There are 14 residues in the CDR3. Losses at the gene ends were 3 bases for V and 4 bases for J; bases not matched to a gene: 2. The germline V gene encodes CDR1 LNHDA and CDR2 SQIVND (reference sequence).

This chain connects TRBV9 to TRBJ2-5, with D tentatively TRBD2 (6 bases). V was cut by 0 bases and J by 5 bases, with 14 bases left in between. The CDR3 has 15 residues. Germline CDR1 is SGDLS and CDR2 is YYNGEE. This CDR3 reads CASSVAAPRGETQYF. The CDR3 nucleotides are TGTGCCAGCAGCGTAGCAGCCCCCCGGGGGGAGACCCAGTACTTC.

V and J are TRBV15 and TRBJ2-3; D call uncertain. Germline values: CDR1 LNHNV, CDR2 YYDKDF (reference sequence). Trimming pared 6 bases from V and 6 bases from J, leaving 7 bases between. The CDR3 contains 11 residues. The CDR3 spells CATSSGDTQYF. The CDR3 DNA sequence: TGTGCCACCAGTTCTGGTGATACGCAGTATTTT.

This clone was picked up one time. CDR3 nucleotide sequence: TGCGCCAGCAGCCAAAGGACAGGGGATTGGTCTGGCTACACCTTC. Protein: CASSQRTGDWSGYTF. This sequence joins TRBV4-1 and TRBJ1-2, with TRBD1 matching over 9 bases. Per the germline V gene, CDR1 is MGHRA and CDR2 is YSYEKL. The CDR3 runs 15 residues. The V and J ends lost 2 bases and 7 bases, in that order; junction bases with no gene match: 8.

The V gene is TRBV5-1, the J gene TRBJ2-5, with TRBD1 identical over 11 bases. CDR3 length: 15 amino acids. Losses at the gene ends were 4 bases for V and 1 base for J; bases not matched to a gene: 3. Looked up from germline, CDR1 is SGHRS and CDR2 is YFSETQ. CDR3 DNA sequence: TGCGCCAGCAGCCGGGACAGGGGGATCCAAGAGACCCAGTACTTC. Encoded protein: CASSRDRGIQETQYF.

This clone appeared once. The chain is built from TRBV10-1 and TRBJ2-7; D possibly matches TRBD1 or TRBD2 (5 bases each). Germline V CDR1 and CDR2: WNHNN, SYGVQD (reference sequence). V was shortened by 1 base and J by 5 bases, with 6 bases between the two germline ends. The CDR3 totals 12 residues. DNA for the CDR3: TGCGCCAGCAGTGAGTGGGGGAACGAGCAGTACTTC. Its translation: CASSEWGNEQYF.